This T cell receptor (beta chain) was identified during a study of shared clonotypes between healthy human individuals (dated by TCRdb to about 2020). A note on the overall study: The cohort comprised a couple of women and a few men aged 18 to 49 years. To increase sequencing depth and limit assay-specific biases, TCR repertoire library preparation and sequencing were carried out by different laboratories using diverse techniques. For each donor, CD4 naive and CD4 memory were each run on three plates, CD8 naive on two plates, and CD8 memory on one plate. Blood TCR repertoires of roughly 5 healthy adults were deeply sequenced to estimate repertoire size and the extent of clonotype sharing between individuals. Per donor, leukapheresis produced somewhere between about 0.8 and 9 billion PBMCs.

The donors were healthy, HIV-negative adults who had no recently reported acute infections or vaccinations. Every donor was a Caucasian adult living in Nashville, Tennessee, USA. CD4+ T cells were enriched by magnetic negative selection, after which naive cells were positively selected on CD45RA and the negative fraction was taken as the memory subset. Blood was obtained by leukapheresis, after which PBMCs were separated by Ficoll-Histopaque density gradient centrifugation and cryopreserved in liquid nitrogen vapor phase. Analytical flow cytometry was used to check the purity and quantity of every magnetically sorted T cell population. From each sorted fraction, genomic DNA was isolated and quantified by UV absorbance on a Nanodrop 2000c. Concerning this clone: Its cognate antigen has yet to be identified. Base-call qualities are not available, and no considerably larger clone is one nucleotide away.

Looking up the germline V gene yields CDR1 SGHRS and CDR2 YFSETQ. Relative to germline, V is missing 1 base and J is missing 2 bases, with 11 bases of the junction outside any gene match. The CDR3, cysteine through phenylalanine, is 18 amino acids long. Only the CDR3 DNA stays, 54 bases, in frame from base 1. Using the deep immunoSEQ assay, multiplex PCR amplified TCR CDR3 regions from genomic DNA. Extracted genomic DNA from each cell subset was spread evenly across all wells of several immunoSEQ 96-well plates, with each plate serving as a replicate. Each replicate PCR for sorted subsets received 200 ng genomic DNA, equal to tens of thousands of T cell genomes. Purified libraries were quantified with a Qubit 3.0 fluorometer, sized on a Bioanalyzer 2100, and re-quantified with the KAPA Library Quantification kit. Every immunoSEQ 96-well plate was sequenced on a separate single-read 150-cycle Illumina NextSeq 550 flow cell. Per the source publication's procedure: The immunoSEQ output contained only junctional sequences without quality scores, so filtering could not match that applied to full-length reads. To assign V/J genes and CDR3, sequences were annotated against IMGT germline references using PyIR, a Python wrapper for IgBLAST v1.9. Any read was removed if the V/J assignment was weak (E-value above 1e-6), the CDR3 was missing, or the read contained stop codons, out-of-frame junctions, or ambiguous translated residues. V3J clonotypes were defined by identical inferred V gene, J gene, and CDR3 amino acid sequence. To compute the percentage overlap between repertoires, the number of shared unique clonotypes was divided by the size of the smaller repertoire. Three approaches were used to assess repertoire richness: RTK rarefaction, the Chao1 estimator, and Recon v2.1 estimates of unobserved clonotypes. Generation probabilities were computed with OLGA for all TCRbeta clonotypes obtained by the gDNA method from four donors. Not all clones reach the TCRdb copy of this immuneACCESS table, which keeps in-frame sequences only. Checked studies attribute under half of the gap to unresolved V genes and leave the rest unexplained. That table furnishes V, J and clone size, whereas the DNA furnished D and trimming. The sample profile shows about 2.3 million clones; more than 85% of them were found once. The ten largest account for 0.39% of the sample.

Broad study findings and their caveats: Naive subsets generally had larger estimated clonotype richness than memory subsets. Because the study included only a small number of donors, the genetic and exposure-history diversity represented was limited. Incomplete sequencing was indicated by rarefaction of sorted-subset datasets, despite the large sequencing depth. Clonotypes shared by all four sorted-subset donors showed higher generation probabilities than non-shared clonotypes. Sampling was limited to blood, and TCR repertoires in tissue likely differ from TCR repertoires in blood. Approximately 4.8% of naive CD4, 3.5% of naive CD8, about 2.1% of memory CD4, and 0.35% to 0.4% of memory CD8 clonotypes were shared across several donors. Pairwise subsampling led to the expectation that sequencing depth would affect the degree of clonotype sharing among donors.

Input material: naive CD4+ T cells from PBMCs. The cell subset or site label, as the study defines it: CD45RA+ positively selected. This TCR came from a man aged 18 to 30 in good health. Some clones in this sample may be carry-over from other donors' samples. The chain links TRBV5-1 with TRBJ2-3, with 9 junctional bases fitting TRBD2. The DNA sequence is TGCGCCAGCAGCTTGTTTAGCGGGAGTACCTCTCACACAGATACGCAGTATTTT. This encodes CASSLFSGSTSHTDTQYF.